A selection of T cell receptor beta chains follows, all from one sample in a study of glioma-infiltrating T cells after dendritic cell vaccination. Clones were read by immunoSEQ multiplex PCR, and TCRdb kept only the in-frame ones, dropping some. Among more than 85,000 clones listed, over 75% were seen once. Sequenced here: blood, sampled before dendritic cell vaccination. The receptors originated from a human donor with glioblastoma. CDR3s include the opening cysteine and the closing phenylalanine or tryptophan. The D gene is left open where the match is weak. Clone size is not always given. Where it is, it says once, few, many or a class for expanded clones.

clone size | J gene | D gene | V gene | CDR3 DNA | CDR3 protein
. | TRBJ2-5 | . | TRBV2 | TGTGCCAGCAGTGGACAGTCCCGGCAAGAGACCCAGTACTTC | CASSGQSRQETQYF
. | TRBJ2-1 | . | TRBV4-3 | TGCGCCAGCAGCCAGGGGGCCTTGGATACTTTCCGCAATGAGCAGTTCTTC | CASSQGALDTFRNEQFF
. | TRBJ2-2 | TRBD2 | TRBV4-3 | TGCGCCAGCAGCCAACTAGCGGGAGCCGGGGAGCTGTTTTTT | CASSQLAGAGELFF
. | TRBJ2-2 | TRBD1 | TRBV19 | TGTGCCAGTAGGACGACAGGGACCGCGAACACCGGGGAGCTGTTTTTT | CASRTTGTANTGELFF
. | TRBJ2-3 | . | TRBV7-2 | TGTGCCAGCAGCTTAGACGGGAGCGGGCCCCCTGTGGATACGCAGTATTTT | CASSLDGSGPPVDTQYF
. | TRBJ2-7 | . | TRBV6-5 | TGTGCCAGCAGAGAGGGGGGGCTCCCCTACGAGCAGTACTTC | CASREGGLPYEQYF
. | TRBJ1-2 | TRBD1 | TRBV6-1 | TGTGCCAGCAGTGAAAACAGGGGGCGTTATGGCTACACCTTC | CASSENRGRYGYTF
. | TRBJ1-1 | TRBD1 | TRBV7-8 | TGTGCCAGCAGCTTAGGGACAGGGAGGAACACTGAAGCTTTCTTT | CASSLGTGRNTEAFF
. | TRBJ2-7 | TRBD1 | TRBV7-9 | TGTGCCAGCAGCTTAGGTCCCGAGACAGGGAGTAGGGTGCAGTACTTC | CASSLGPETGSRVQYF
. | TRBJ2-1 | . | TRBV5-8 | TGTGCCAGCAGCTTGGCTGGGCGGGGCCTATACAATGAGCAGTTCTTC | CASSLAGRGLYNEQFF
. | TRBJ1-4 | . | TRBV11-3 | TGTGCCAGCAGCTTGGGCGCTGCAACTAATGAAAAACTGTTTTTT | CASSLGAATNEKLFF
. | TRBJ2-5 | TRBD1 | TRBV2 | TGTGCCAGCAGTGCGGGACAGGGAGAGACCCAGTACTTC | CASSAGQGETQYF
. | TRBJ1-4 | . | TRBV5-1 | TGCGCCAGCACCCGGGGGTTTAATGAAAAACTGTTTTTT | CASTRGFNEKLFF
once | TRBJ2-5 | . | TRBV7-9 | TGTGCCAGCAGCTTAGCGGGGAGGGAGACCCAGTACTTC | CASSLAGRETQYF
. | TRBJ1-5 | TRBD1 | TRBV28 | TGTGCCAGCAGTTTATCGACAGGGGGCAATCAGCCCCAGCATTTT | CASSLSTGGNQPQHF
. | TRBJ2-7 | TRBD2 | TRBV5-6 | TGTGCCAGCAGCTTGGTAGGGCGGGAGTCCTACGAGCAGTACTTC | CASSLVGRESYEQYF
. | TRBJ2-3 | TRBD2 | TRBV27 | TGTGCCAGCAGTCCGCTAGCGGGAGGCACAGATACGCAGTATTTT | CASSPLAGGTDTQYF
. | TRBJ2-7 | . | TRBV29-1 | TGCAGCGTACGGGATTACGAGCAGTACTTC | CSVRDYEQYF
. | TRBJ2-1 | TRBD1 | TRBV7-9 | TGTGCCAGCAGCCCGGGACAGGGGAGCAATGAGCAGTTCTTC | CASSPGQGSNEQFF
once | TRBJ2-5 | TRBD1 | TRBV29-1 | TGCAGCGTAATGACAGGGCCGGGGGAGACCCAGTACTTC | CSVMTGPGETQYF
. | TRBJ1-3 | TRBD1 | TRBV19 | TGTGCCAGTAGTATAGCCCGGGACAGCTCTGGAAACACCATATATTTT | CASSIARDSSGNTIYF
once | TRBJ2-5 | TRBD2 | TRBV7-2 | TGTGCCAGCAGCTTCAAAGCGGGGGGAGGGGAGACCCAGTACTTC | CASSFKAGGGETQYF